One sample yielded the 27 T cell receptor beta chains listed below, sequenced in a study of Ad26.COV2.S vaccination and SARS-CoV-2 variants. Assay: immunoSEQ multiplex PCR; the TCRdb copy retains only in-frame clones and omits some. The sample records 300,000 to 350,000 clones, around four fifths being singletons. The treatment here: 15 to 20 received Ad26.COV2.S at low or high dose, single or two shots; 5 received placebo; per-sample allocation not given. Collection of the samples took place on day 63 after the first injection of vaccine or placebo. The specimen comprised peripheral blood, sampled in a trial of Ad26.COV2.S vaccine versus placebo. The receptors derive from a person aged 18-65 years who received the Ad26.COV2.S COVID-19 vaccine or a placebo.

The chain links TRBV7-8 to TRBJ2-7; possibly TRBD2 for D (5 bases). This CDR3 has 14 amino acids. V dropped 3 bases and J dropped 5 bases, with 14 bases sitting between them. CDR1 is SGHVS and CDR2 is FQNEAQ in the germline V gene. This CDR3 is CASSFRRLADEQYF. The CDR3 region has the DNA TGTGCCAGCAGCTTCCGGCGGCTAGCCGACGAGCAGTACTTC.

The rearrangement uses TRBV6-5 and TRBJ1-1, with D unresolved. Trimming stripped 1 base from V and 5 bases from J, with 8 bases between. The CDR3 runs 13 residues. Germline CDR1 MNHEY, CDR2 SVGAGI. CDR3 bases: TGTGCCAGCAGTTACTTTCTCGGGACTGAAGCTTTCTTT. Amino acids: CASSYFLGTEAFF.

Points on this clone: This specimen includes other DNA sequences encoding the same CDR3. CDR3 in amino acids: CASSLLNTEAFF. CDR3 DNA sequence: TGTGCCAGCAGCTTACTGAACACTGAAGCTTTCTTT. The chain combines TRBV5-6 with TRBJ1-1; D is undetermined. The V gene lost 2 bases and the J gene lost 0 bases, with 2 bases spanning the gap. This CDR3 has 12 amino acids. The germline V gene has CDR1 SGHDT and CDR2 YYEEEE.

CDR3 loop: CASSIIGGLGERAQPQHF. Written as DNA, the CDR3 is TGTGCCAGTAGTATAATAGGGGGTCTTGGGGAGAGGGCACAGCCCCAGCATTTT. This chain links TRBV19 with TRBJ1-5; a weak D match, TRBD1 (6 bases). This CDR3 has 18 residues. V dropped 2 bases and J dropped 7 bases, with 24 bases sitting between them. The germline V gene encodes CDR1 LNHDA and CDR2 SQIVND (reference sequence).

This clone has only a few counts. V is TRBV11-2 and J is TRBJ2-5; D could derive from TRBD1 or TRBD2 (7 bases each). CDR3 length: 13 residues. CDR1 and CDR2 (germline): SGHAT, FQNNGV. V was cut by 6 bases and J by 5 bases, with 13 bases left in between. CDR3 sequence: CASRKGGGETQYF. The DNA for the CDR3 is TGTGCCAGCAGAAAGGGAGGGGGCGAGACCCAGTACTTC.

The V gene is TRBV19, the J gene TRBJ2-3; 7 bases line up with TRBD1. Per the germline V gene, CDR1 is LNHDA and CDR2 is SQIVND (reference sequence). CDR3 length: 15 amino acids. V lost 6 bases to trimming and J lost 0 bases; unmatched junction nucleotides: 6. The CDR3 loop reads CASRSTGPSTDTQYF. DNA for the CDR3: TGTGCCAGTAGGTCGACAGGGCCTAGCACAGATACGCAGTATTTT.

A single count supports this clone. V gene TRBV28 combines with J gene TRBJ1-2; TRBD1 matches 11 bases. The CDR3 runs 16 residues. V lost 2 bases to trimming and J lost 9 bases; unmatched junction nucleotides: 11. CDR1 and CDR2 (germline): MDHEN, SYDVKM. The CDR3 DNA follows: TGTGCCAGCAGTTTAGGGACAGGGGGATTAGTTGTTCGCTACACCTTC. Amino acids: CASSLGTGGLVVRYTF.

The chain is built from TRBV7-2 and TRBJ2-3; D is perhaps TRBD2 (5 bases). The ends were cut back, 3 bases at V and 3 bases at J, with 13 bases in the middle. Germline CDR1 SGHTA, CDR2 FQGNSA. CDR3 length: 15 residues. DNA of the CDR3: TGTGCCAGCAGCTTTATAGGGAGTGGGACAGATACGCAGTATTTT. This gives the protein CASSFIGSGTDTQYF.

The CDR3 coding sequence is TGTGCCAGCAGCCAACGTGGGACAGGGAAGGCTTTCTTT. Its translation is CASSQRGTGKAFF. This chain connects TRBV14 to TRBJ1-1, with 9 bases identical to TRBD1. The germline gives CDR1 SGHDN, CDR2 FVKESK. The CDR3 spans 13 residues. J gave up 11 bases and V 2 bases, and 6 bases lay outside the gene matches. Variable domain in full (rest from reference TRBV14 and TRBJ1-1): EAGVTQFPSHSVIEKGQTVTLRCDPISGHDNLYWYRRVMGKEIKFLLHFVKESKQDESGMPNNRFLAERTGGTYSTLKVQPAELEDSGVYFCASSQRGTGKAFFGQGTRLTVV.

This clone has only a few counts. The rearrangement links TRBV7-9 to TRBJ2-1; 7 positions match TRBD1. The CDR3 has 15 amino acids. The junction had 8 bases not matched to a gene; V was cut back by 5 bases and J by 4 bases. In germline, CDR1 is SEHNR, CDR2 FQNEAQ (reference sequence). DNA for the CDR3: TGTGCCAGCAGCCCTAGGACAGGACGATACAATGAGCAGTTCTTC. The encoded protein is CASSPRTGRYNEQFF. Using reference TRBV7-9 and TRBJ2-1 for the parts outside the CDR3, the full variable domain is DTGVSQNPRHKITKRGQNVTFRCDPISEHNRLYWYRQTLGQGPEFLTYFQNEAQLEKSRLLSDRFSAERPKGSFSTLEIQRTEQGDSAMYLCASSPRTGRYNEQFFGPGTRLTVL.

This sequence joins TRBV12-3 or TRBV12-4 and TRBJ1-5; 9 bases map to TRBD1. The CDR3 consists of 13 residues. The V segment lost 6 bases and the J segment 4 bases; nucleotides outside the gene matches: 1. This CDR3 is CASRTGGNQPQHF. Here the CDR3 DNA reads TGTGCCAGCAGGACAGGGGGAAATCAGCCCCAGCATTTT.

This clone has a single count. In DNA form, the CDR3 reads TGTGCCAGCAGTAAACGGACAGGGATTCATCAGCCCCAGCATTTT. Translation: CASSKRTGIHQPQHF. V usage is TRBV6-5 and J usage is TRBJ1-5, with 8 bases identical to TRBD1. J was trimmed by 5 bases and V by 5 bases; bases with no gene match: 8. Germline values: CDR1 MNHEY, CDR2 SVGAGI. The CDR3 is 15 residues long.

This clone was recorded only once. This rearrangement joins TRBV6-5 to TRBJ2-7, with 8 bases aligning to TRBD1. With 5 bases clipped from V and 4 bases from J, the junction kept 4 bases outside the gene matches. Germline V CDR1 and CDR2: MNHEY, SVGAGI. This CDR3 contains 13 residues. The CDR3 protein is CASSKGQAYEQYF. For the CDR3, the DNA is TGTGCCAGCAGTAAGGGACAGGCTTACGAGCAGTACTTC.

The CDR3 sequence is CASSFRPDTEAFF. In DNA form, the CDR3 reads TGTGCCAGCAGCTTTCGGCCGGACACTGAAGCTTTCTTT. The chain uses TRBV5-6 and TRBJ1-1; no clear D gene. Germline-derived CDR1 and CDR2 are SGHDT and YYEEEE. The CDR3 spans 13 residues. Trimming left V 2 bases short and J 3 bases short, with 8 bases between.

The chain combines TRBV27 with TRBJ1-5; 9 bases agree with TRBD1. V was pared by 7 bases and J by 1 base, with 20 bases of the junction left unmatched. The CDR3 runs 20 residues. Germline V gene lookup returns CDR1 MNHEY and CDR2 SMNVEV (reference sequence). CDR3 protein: CASNEARRDRVGLSNQPQHF. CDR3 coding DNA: TGTGCCAGCAACGAGGCTCGAAGGGACAGGGTTGGGCTAAGCAATCAGCCCCAGCATTTT.

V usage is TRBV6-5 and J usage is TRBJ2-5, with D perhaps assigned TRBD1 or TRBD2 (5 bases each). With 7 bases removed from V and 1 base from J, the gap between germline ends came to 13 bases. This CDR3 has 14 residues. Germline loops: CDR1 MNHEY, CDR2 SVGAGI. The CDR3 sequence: CASIVWGSQETQYF. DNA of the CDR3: TGTGCCAGCATAGTTTGGGGGTCCCAAGAGACCCAGTACTTC.

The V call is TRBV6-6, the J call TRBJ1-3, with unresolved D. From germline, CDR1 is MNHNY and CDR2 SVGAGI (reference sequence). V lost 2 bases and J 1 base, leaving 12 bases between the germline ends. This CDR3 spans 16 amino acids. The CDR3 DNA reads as TGTGCCAGCAGTTACCCAGCTGTTCAGTCTGGAAACACCATATATTTT. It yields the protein CASSYPAVQSGNTIYF.

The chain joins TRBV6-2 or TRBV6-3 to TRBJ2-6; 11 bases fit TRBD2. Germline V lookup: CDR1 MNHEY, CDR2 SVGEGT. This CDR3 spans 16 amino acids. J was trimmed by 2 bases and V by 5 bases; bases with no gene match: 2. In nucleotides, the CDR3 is TGTGCCAGCAGTGCGGGACTAGCGGCTGGGGCCAACGTCCTGACTTTC. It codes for CASSAGLAAGANVLTF.

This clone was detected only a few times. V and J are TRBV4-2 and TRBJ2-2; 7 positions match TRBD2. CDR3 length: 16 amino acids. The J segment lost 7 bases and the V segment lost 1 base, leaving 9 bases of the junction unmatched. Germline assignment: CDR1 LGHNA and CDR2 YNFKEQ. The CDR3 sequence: CASSQGPGGSSGELFF. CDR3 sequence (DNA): TGTGCCAGCAGCCAAGGCCCCGGGGGGAGCAGCGGGGAGCTGTTTTTT.

Here the CDR3 DNA reads TGTGCCAGCAGTGAAGGCCCCCGTTTGGGTACTGAAGCTTTCTTT. Amino acid sequence: CASSEGPRLGTEAFF. The chain joins TRBV2 to TRBJ1-1; no clear D gene. The CDR3 contains 15 residues. V was clipped by 1 base and J by 5 bases, with 14 bases between them. From germline, CDR1 is SNHLY and CDR2 FYNNEI.

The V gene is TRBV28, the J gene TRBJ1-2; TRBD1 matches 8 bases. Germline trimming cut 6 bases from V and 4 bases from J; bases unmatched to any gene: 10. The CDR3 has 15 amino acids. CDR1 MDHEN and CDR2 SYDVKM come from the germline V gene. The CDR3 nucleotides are TGTGCCAGCAGACCAGGGGGCAGAAAGTTCTATGGCTACACCTTC. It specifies CASRPGGRKFYGYTF.

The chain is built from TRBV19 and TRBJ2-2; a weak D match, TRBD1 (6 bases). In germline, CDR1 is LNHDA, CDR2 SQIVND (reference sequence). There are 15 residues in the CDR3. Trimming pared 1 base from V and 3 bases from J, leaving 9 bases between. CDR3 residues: CASSIGRTDTGELFF. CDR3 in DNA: TGTGCCAGTAGTATAGGCAGGACAGACACCGGGGAGCTGTTTTTT.

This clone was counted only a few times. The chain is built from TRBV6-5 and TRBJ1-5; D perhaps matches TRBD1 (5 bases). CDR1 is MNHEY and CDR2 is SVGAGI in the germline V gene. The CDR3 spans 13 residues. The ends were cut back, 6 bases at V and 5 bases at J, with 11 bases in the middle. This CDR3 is CASSWGVDQPQHF. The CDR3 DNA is TGTGCCAGCAGCTGGGGGGTTGATCAGCCCCAGCATTTT.

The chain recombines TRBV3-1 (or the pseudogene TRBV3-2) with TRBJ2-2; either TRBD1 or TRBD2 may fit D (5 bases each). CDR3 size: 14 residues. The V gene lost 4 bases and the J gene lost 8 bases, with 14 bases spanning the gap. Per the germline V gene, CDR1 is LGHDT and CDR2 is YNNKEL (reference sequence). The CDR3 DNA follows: TGTGCCAGCAGCCGCCTGGGGGTCGGAGGGGAGCTGTTTTTT. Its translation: CASSRLGVGGELFF.

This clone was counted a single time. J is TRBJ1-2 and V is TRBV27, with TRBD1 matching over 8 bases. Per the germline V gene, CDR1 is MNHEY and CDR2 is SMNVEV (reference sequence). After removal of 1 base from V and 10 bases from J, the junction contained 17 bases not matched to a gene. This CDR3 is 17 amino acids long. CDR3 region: CASSLFVDRGTRHVYTF. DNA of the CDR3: TGTGCCAGCAGTTTATTTGTCGACAGGGGTACACGCCATGTCTACACCTTC.

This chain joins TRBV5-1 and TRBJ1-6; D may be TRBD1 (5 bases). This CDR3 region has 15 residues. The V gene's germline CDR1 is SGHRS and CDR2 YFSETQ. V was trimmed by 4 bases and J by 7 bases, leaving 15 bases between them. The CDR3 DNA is TGCGCCAGCAGCGGACGGGGGTCCGGCAATTCACCCCTCCACTTT. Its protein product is CASSGRGSGNSPLHF.

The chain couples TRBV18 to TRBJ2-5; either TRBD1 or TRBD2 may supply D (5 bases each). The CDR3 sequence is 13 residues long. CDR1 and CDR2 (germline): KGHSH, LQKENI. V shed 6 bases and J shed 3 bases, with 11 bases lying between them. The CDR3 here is CASSRDVEETQYF. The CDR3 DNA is TGTGCCAGCTCCCGGGACGTTGAAGAGACCCAGTACTTC.